Listed below are T cell receptor beta chains from one sample, sequenced in a study of monozygotic twins with inflammatory bowel disease. Each CDR3 protein gets one entry in TCRdb, which reprocessed the 5' RACE reads and gives no DNA. Recorded here are about 450,000 distinct CDR3 sequences; the top ten clones represent 2.4%. The specimen sequenced was blood. These receptors were taken from a human donor with ulcerative colitis or Crohn's disease, or a healthy co-twin of an affected twin (not recorded which). Both conserved end residues are part of each CDR3.

TRBJ2-1 TRBV4-1 CASSQDRDRDYNEQFF
TRBJ2-1 TRBV7-9 CASSPQVYTEQFF
TRBJ2-7 TRBV18 CASSPLSGLGHEQYF
TRBJ2-7 TRBV5-4 CASSFTGSYEQYF
TRBJ1-4 TRBV7-9 CASSGEPRGKLFF
TRBJ1-4 TRBV21-1 CASSNSRGRDEKLFF
TRBJ1-5 TRBV12-3/TRBV12-4 CASHSGGNQPQHF
TRBJ2-1 TRBV5-1 CASSLGRSSGGPSSYNEQFF
TRBJ1-6 TRBV3-1 CASSQEMDSPLHF
TRBJ1-3 TRBV28 CAGRSGPGNTIYF
TRBJ2-3 TRBV9 CASSPTSSDTQYF
TRBJ1-2 TRBV6-5 CASAPGTAYGYTF
TRBJ2-3 TRBV11-2 CASSLADATDTQYF
TRBJ2-1 TRBV5-1 CASSGRDSLLGDEQFF
TRBJ1-2 TRBV4-3 CASSPFGQGSNYGYTF
TRBJ2-2 TRBV7-3 CASSSDRVRELFF
TRBJ2-2 TRBV19 CANSYGQGLRAGELFF
TRBJ2-5 TRBV29-1 CSVLYLGGETLYF
TRBJ2-5 TRBV5-6 CASSFVQGAGEETQYF
TRBJ2-7 TRBV5-1 CASSSLQGISYEQYF
TRBJ2-5 TRBV7-8 CASSSPAGAETQYF
TRBJ2-3 TRBV6-1 CATSPKTRGQDTQYF
TRBJ2-7 TRBV18 CASSQSQGGTYEQYF
TRBJ2-2 TRBV29-1 CSFGGRVGELFF
TRBJ2-4 TRBV5-4 CASSDELGGHTKNIQYF
TRBJ2-7 TRBV7-2 CASSLVGGNSYEQYF
TRBJ1-4 TRBV5-1 CASSATGVATNEKLFF
TRBJ1-2 TRBV5-1 CASHPQLASGGGYTF
TRBJ2-5 TRBV28 CASSLMAAGSQYF
TRBJ1-2 TRBV14 CASSHGQGAAGYTF
TRBJ2-1 TRBV6-2/TRBV6-3 CASSQKGLADHNEQFF
TRBJ1-2 TRBV29-1 CSALGQGTGGYTF
TRBJ2-7 TRBV5-1 CASSGDRGRSQDEQYF
TRBJ1-1 TRBV3-1 CASSHGTEAFF
TRBJ2-3 TRBV11-2 CASSSRVTSTDTQYF
TRBJ2-5 TRBV20-1 CSAREVSGTGETQYF